This T cell receptor (beta chain) came from a study of identical twins. Study observations and caveats: The study found that models underestimated out-of-frame TCR alpha sharing in monozygotic twins.

As regards this clonotype: Its antigen is currently unknown.

TCRdb passed the 5' RACE reads through MiXCR, listing each CDR3 protein once. The table shows 1.5 million to 2 million distinct CDR3 sequences, with roughly a third occurring only once. The CDR3 extends over 17 amino acids. From germline, CDR1 is MGHRA and CDR2 YSYEKL. V was trimmed by 3 bases and J by 5 bases, leaving 22 bases between them. The rearrangement links TRBV4-1 to TRBJ2-5; a weak D match, TRBD2 (6 bases). The sequenced sample was cord blood. The TCR sequence derives from a newborn girl in good health. The CDR3 loop reads CASSHGTSPGGLETQYF. DNA of the CDR3: TGCGCCAGCAGCCACGGAACGTCTCCCGGGGGATTGGAGACCCAGTACTTC.